Included here is one T cell receptor beta chain sequence, with context. These data originate in a study of blood T cell repertoires in COVID-19. V was clipped by 3 bases and J by 6 bases, with 14 bases between them. CDR3 length: 14 residues. CDR1 GTSNPN and CDR2 SVGIG come from the germline V gene (reference sequence). In the original processing: By means of reference gene primer amplification, nucleated cell counts were estimated. Generated by immunoSEQ multiplex PCR, the TCRdb table keeps only in-frame clones and is missing some. V and J calls and clone size are given by that table; D and trimming were obtained from the DNA. The sample yields fewer than 300,000 clones, roughly 92% seen once.

The source material was peripheral blood. The receptor was isolated from a woman aged 30 to 39 with COVID-19, enrolled during active disease. The chain recombines TRBV30 with TRBJ1-4, with D unresolved. This CDR3 reads CAWSPDWQYEKLFF. The CDR3 region has the DNA TGTGCCTGGAGCCCGGACTGGCAGTATGAAAAACTGTTTTTT.